The source of this TCR beta chain is a study of neurological immune-mediated disorders. Study as a whole: The roughly 34 multiple sclerosis patients comprised around 31 that were relapsing-remitting and 3 that were secondary progressive. Study results and limitations: The multiple sclerosis repertoire cluster showed no association with any clinical or MRI feature. The authors stated that larger cohorts are needed. HTLV-1-associated myelopathy had the most TCR clonal expansion, while multiple sclerosis had the least, a level that fell below healthy controls.

The unsorted libraries were prepared from 2 million PBMCs (stored at -80 C). This clonotype was recorded many times. Antigen: not known. Trimming pared 6 bases from V and 6 bases from J, leaving 18 bases between. The CDR3 totals 14 residues. Germline CDR1 MNHEY, CDR2 SVGAGI. TCRdb ran MiXCR on the 5' RACE reads and lists one entry per CDR3 protein. The sample holds roughly 65,000 distinct CDR3 sequences; roughly 5% are singletons and the top ten take about 5%. The J gene is TRBJ2-7, the V gene TRBV6-5; possibly TRBD1 or TRBD2 for D (5 bases each). The sequenced material came from PBMCs. This TCR derives from a human donor with multiple sclerosis. The donor label of this sample is uncertain. The CDR3 DNA follows: TGTGCCAGCAGATGCCGGGACGGAGTCTGCGAGCAGTACTTC. This codes for CASRCRDGVCEQYF.